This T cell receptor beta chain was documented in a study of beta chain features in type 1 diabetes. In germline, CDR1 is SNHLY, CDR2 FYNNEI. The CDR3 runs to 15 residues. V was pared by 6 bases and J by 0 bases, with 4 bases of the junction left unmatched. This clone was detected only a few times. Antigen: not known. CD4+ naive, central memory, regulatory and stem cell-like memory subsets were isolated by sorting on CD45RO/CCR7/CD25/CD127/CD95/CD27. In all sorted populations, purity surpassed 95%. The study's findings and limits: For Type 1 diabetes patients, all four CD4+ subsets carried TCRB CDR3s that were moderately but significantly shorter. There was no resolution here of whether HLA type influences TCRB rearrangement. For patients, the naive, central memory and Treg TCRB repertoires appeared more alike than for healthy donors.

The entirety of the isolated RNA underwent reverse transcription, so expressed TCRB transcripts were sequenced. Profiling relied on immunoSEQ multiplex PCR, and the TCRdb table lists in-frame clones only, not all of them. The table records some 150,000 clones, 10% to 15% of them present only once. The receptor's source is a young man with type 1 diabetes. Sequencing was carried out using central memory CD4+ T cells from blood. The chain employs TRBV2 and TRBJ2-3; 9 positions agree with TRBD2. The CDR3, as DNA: TGTGCCAGCAGGAGGCTAGCGGGGAGCACAGATACGCAGTATTTT. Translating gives CASRRLAGSTDTQYF.